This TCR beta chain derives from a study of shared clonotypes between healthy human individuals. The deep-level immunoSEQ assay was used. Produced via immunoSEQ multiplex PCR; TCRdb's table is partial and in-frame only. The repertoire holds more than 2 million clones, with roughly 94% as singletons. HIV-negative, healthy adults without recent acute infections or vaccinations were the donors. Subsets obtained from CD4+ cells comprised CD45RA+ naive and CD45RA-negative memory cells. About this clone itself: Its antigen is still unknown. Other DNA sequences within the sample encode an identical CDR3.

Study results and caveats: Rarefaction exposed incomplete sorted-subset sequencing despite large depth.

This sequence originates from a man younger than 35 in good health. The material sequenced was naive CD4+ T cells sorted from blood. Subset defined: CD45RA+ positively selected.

The CDR3 reads CASSPSSYEQYF. For the CDR3, the DNA is TGTGCCAGCTCGCCGAGCTCCTACGAGCAGTACTTC. The chain combines TRBV18 with TRBJ2-7; no firm D call. V lost 6 bases and J lost 0, with 6 bases in between. Germline lookup yields CDR1 KGHSH and CDR2 LQKENI. The CDR3 is 12 residues long.